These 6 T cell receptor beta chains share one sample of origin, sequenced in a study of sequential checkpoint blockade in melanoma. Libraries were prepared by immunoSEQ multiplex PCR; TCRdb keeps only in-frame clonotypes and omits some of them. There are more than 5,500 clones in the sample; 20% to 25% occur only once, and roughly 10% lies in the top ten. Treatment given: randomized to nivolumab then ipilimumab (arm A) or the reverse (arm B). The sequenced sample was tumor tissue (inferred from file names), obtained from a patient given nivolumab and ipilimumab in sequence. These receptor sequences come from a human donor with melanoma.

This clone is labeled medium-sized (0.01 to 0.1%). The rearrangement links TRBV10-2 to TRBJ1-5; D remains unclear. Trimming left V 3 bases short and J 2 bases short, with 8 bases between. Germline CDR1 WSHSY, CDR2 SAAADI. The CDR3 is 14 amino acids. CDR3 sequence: CASSDAVRNQPQHF. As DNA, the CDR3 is TGCGCCAGCAGTGATGCGGTTCGCAATCAGCCCCAGCATTTT.

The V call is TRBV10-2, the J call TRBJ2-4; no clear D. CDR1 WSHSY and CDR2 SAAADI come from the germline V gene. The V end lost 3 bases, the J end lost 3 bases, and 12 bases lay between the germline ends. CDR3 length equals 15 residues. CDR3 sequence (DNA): TGCGCCAGCAGTGACGGCGGTATCGGCAAAAACATTCAGTACTTC. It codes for CASSDGGIGKNIQYF.

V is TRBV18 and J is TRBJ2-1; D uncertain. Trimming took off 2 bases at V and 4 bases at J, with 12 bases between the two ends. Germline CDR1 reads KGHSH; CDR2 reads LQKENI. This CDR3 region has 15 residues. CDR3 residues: CASSPSGPLYNEQFF. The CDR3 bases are TGTGCCAGCTCACCATCCGGACCCCTTTACAATGAGCAGTTCTTC.

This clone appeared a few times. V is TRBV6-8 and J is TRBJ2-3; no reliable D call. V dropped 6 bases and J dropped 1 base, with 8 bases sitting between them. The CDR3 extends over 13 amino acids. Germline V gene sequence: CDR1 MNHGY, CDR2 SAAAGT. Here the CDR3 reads CASRSGGTDTQYF. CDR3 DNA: TGTGCCAGCAGGTCTGGTGGCACAGATACGCAGTATTTT.

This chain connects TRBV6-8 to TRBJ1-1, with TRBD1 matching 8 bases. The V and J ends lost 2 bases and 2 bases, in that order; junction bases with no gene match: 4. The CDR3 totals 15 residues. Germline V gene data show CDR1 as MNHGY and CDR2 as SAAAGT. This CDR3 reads CASSYPGTGNTEAFF. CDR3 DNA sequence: TGTGCCAGCAGTTACCCCGGGACAGGAAACACTGAAGCTTTCTTT.

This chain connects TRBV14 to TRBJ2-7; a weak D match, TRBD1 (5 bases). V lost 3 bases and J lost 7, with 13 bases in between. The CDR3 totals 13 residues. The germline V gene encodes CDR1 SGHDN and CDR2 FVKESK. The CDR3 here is CASSQGPGREQYF. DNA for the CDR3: TGTGCCAGCAGCCAGGGCCCAGGGCGGGAGCAGTACTTC.